One and the same sample provided the 14 T cell receptor beta chains below, sequenced in a study of T cell responses to AZD1222 COVID-19 vaccine. The protocol was immunoSEQ multiplex PCR, while the TCRdb copy is restricted to in-frame clones and leaves out a portion. The table includes under 200,000 clones, about 95% detected once. This specimen consisted of peripheral blood, obtained on day 0 of AZD1222 vaccination. These receptors were obtained from an adult in good health.

The table lists this clone with a count of one. This chain uses TRBV2 with TRBJ2-7, with a possible D match to TRBD1 (5 bases). The germline V gene has CDR1 SNHLY and CDR2 FYNNEI. Trimming cost V 5 bases and J 6 bases, with 14 bases left between them. There are 13 residues in the CDR3. The CDR3 DNA follows: TGTGCCAGCAGTCGCGGCAGGGAAGGCGAGCAGTACTTC. Translation: CASSRGREGEQYF.

CDR3 region: CASSFQSRQNTEAFF. The CDR3 nucleotides are TGTGCCAGCAGCTTCCAATCCCGGCAGAACACTGAAGCTTTCTTT. The chain links TRBV11-1 to TRBJ1-1; no clear D gene. The germline CDR1 and CDR2 sequences are SGHAT and FQDESV (reference sequence). V shed 3 bases and J shed 1 base, with 12 bases lying between them. The CDR3 contains 15 residues.

The chain links TRBV15 to TRBJ2-2, with D tentatively TRBD1 or TRBD2 (5 bases each). This CDR3 has 14 amino acids. CDR1 LNHNV and CDR2 YYDKDF come from the germline V gene (reference sequence). The V gene lost 9 bases and the J gene lost 0 bases, with 11 bases spanning the gap. The CDR3 sequence: CATTGTPNTGELFF. In DNA, the CDR3 is TGTGCCACGACCGGGACCCCGAACACCGGGGAGCTGTTTTTT.

The chain joins TRBV29-1 to TRBJ2-1; D is perhaps TRBD2 (6 bases). CDR3 size: 11 residues. Germline CDR1 is SQVTM and CDR2 is ANQGSEA. Trimming removed 8 bases at V and 4 bases at J, with 9 bases between. In DNA, the CDR3 is TGCAGCCTCGCGGGATACAATGAGCAGTTCTTC. This codes for CSLAGYNEQFF.

The J gene is TRBJ1-1, the V gene TRBV11-1; TRBD1 matches at 7 bases. This CDR3 comprises 13 residues. CDR1 is SGHAT, CDR2 FQDESV, per germline (reference sequence). Trimming removed 5 bases from V and 1 base from J; junction bases left unmatched: 1. CDR3 sequence (DNA): TGTGCCAGCAGCCGGACAGGGAACACTGAAGCTTTCTTT. This sequence encodes CASSRTGNTEAFF.

The gene calls are TRBV28 and TRBJ1-2, with a possible D match to TRBD1 (5 bases). Deletions cut 6 bases from V and 0 bases from J, with 11 bases between. CDR3 length equals 14 residues. The V gene's germline CDR1 is MDHEN and CDR2 SYDVKM. CDR3 nucleotides: TGTGCCAGCAGGCGACAGCCACCTAACTATGGCTACACCTTC. It specifies CASRRQPPNYGYTF.

The J gene is TRBJ1-1, the V gene TRBV7-3; perhaps TRBD1 as D (6 bases). V was clipped by 4 bases and J by 5 bases, with 11 bases between them. In germline, CDR1 is SGHTA, CDR2 FQGTGA. The CDR3 runs 13 residues. CDR3: CASSSLGGTEAFF. The CDR3 DNA follows: TGTGCCAGCAGCTCCCTAGGGGGAACTGAAGCTTTCTTT.

This clone appeared a single time. The rearrangement uses TRBV5-1 and TRBJ2-5; possibly TRBD2 for D (6 bases). There are 15 residues in the CDR3. CDR1 SGHRS and CDR2 YFSETQ come from the germline V gene. V lost 3 bases and J 4 bases, leaving 16 bases between the germline ends. The CDR3 DNA reads as TGCGCCAGCAGCTCGAAGCCGGGAGCGGGAGAGACCCAGTACTTC. Residues: CASSSKPGAGETQYF.

The J gene is TRBJ2-5, the V gene TRBV9; TRBD2 is a possible D gene (6 bases). The V end was cut by 0 bases, the J end by 5 bases, with 14 bases between. The germline V gene encodes CDR1 SGDLS and CDR2 YYNGEE. The CDR3 contains 15 residues. CDR3: CASSVGAGRGETQYF. DNA of the CDR3: TGTGCCAGCAGCGTAGGTGCCGGGAGAGGGGAGACCCAGTACTTC.

The CDR3 loop is CASSALSATNEKLFF. In DNA, the CDR3 is TGTGCCAGTAGTGCCCTAAGCGCAACTAATGAAAAACTGTTTTTT. The V call is TRBV19, the J call TRBJ1-4; D not certain. CDR3 size: 15 residues. V dropped 5 bases and J dropped 0 bases, with 10 bases sitting between them. Germline CDR1 LNHDA, CDR2 SQIVND (reference sequence).

Here the CDR3 reads CASSYGGTAYEQYF. The DNA for the CDR3 is TGTGCCAGCAGTTACGGGGGCACCGCCTACGAGCAGTACTTC. The J gene is TRBJ2-7, the V gene TRBV6-2 or TRBV6-3, with D possibly being TRBD1 (6 bases). The CDR3 extends over 14 amino acids. Deletions cut 2 bases from V and 2 bases from J, with 10 bases between. CDR1 and CDR2 (germline): MNHEY, SVGEGT.

This clone came up once. J is TRBJ2-3 and V is TRBV5-8, with D perhaps matching TRBD1 or TRBD2 (6 bases each). This CDR3 spans 15 amino acids. Per the germline V gene, CDR1 is SGHTS and CDR2 is YDEGEE. Trimming cost V 4 bases and J 2 bases, with 14 bases left between them. The CDR3 protein is CASSGTGAFTDTQYF. CDR3 in DNA: TGTGCCAGCAGCGGGACGGGGGCCTTCACAGATACGCAGTATTTT.

This clone showed up just a few times. V is TRBV11-2 and J is TRBJ1-1; tentative D call: TRBD1 (5 bases). The germline V gene has CDR1 SGHAT and CDR2 FQNNGV. The CDR3 covers 12 residues. Trimming shortened V by 6 bases and J by 1 base, and 6 bases separated the two germline ends. DNA of the CDR3: TGTGCCAGCAGTGGGGGGAACACTGAAGCTTTCTTT. This translates into CASSGGNTEAFF.

V and J are TRBV20-1 and TRBJ2-4; D not certain. Germline assignment: CDR1 DFQATT and CDR2 SNEGSKA (reference sequence). CDR3 length: 11 amino acids. The V end was cut by 7 bases, the J end by 0 bases, with 4 bases between. Written as DNA, the CDR3 is TGCAGTGGACTAGCCAAAAACATTCAGTACTTC. Its translation is CSGLAKNIQYF.